This record looks at one T cell receptor beta chain sequence and its context. This entry belongs to a study of OX40 agonist ivuxolimab in advanced cancers. Study information: Males comprised 70% to 90% of the group, whose mean age was approximately 62 years (range roughly 23 to 90).

Repertoires were generated with immunoSEQ multiplex PCR, while TCRdb's copy carries only in-frame clones and drops some. The sample lists about 73,000 clones; just under 90% were seen once. CDR3 length equals 17 residues. The J segment lost 2 bases and the V segment lost 4 bases, leaving 9 bases of the junction unmatched. Germline CDR1 and CDR2: SGHNT and YYREEE (reference sequence). The chain couples TRBV5-4 to TRBJ2-3; 11 nucleotides agree with TRBD2. The TCR was taken from an adult with an advanced solid tumor such as melanoma, head and neck, liver or kidney cancer. The source material was CD4+ or CD8+ T cells sorted from blood, sampled in a trial of the OX40 agonist ivuxolimab. CDR3 loop: CASSPPPGLAVTDTQYF. CDR3 nucleotides: TGTGCCAGCAGCCCGCCTCCGGGACTAGCGGTCACAGATACGCAGTATTTT.